This T cell receptor (beta chain) came from a study of neoadjuvant anti-PD-1 for oral cavity cancer. Study-wide results and limits: Treg/Th17 ratio rose with pretreatment blood and fell with post-treatment tumor TCRbeta clonality.

The CDR3 covers 14 residues. Germline V gene lookup returns CDR1 LNHDA and CDR2 SQIVND (reference sequence). The junction had 5 bases not matched to a gene; V was cut back by 5 bases and J by 2 bases. As for this clone: As yet, its antigen is unknown.

Most PBMC samples had roughly 0.45 ug input DNA in six replicates. Using immunoSEQ multiplex PCR, the repertoire was profiled, and TCRdb retains in-frame clones only, with some absent. Found here are fewer than 90,000 clones, more than 80% of them singletons; the top ten hold over 3%. Patients had HPV-negative, locally advanced oral cavity squamous cell carcinoma. PBMCs were not maintained or expanded in culture before analysis. The chain links TRBV19 to TRBJ2-7, with TRBD1 identical over 8 bases. The TCR was taken from a person aged 35-79 years with oral cavity squamous cell carcinoma. Sequencing used PBMCs, obtained before nivolumab (anti-PD-1) treatment. The CDR3 protein is CASSGGQAPYEQYF. The DNA of the CDR3 is TGTGCCAGTAGTGGGGGACAGGCGCCCTACGAGCAGTACTTC.